The clone carrying this T cell receptor beta chain occurred many times. Trimming left V 3 bases short and J 0 bases short, with 10 bases between. This CDR3 contains 14 residues. Germline CDR1 reads DFQATT; CDR2 reads SNEGSKA (reference sequence). These data are taken from a study of T cells in Graves' hyperthyroidism and ophthalmopathy. Study overall: Blood from the periphery was taken at initial diagnosis, before any treatment.

TCR beta CDR3 regions were amplified from RNA. First-round RT-PCR of the TCR CDR3 relied on the HTBI primer set. TCRdb reprocessed the multiplex PCR reads with MiXCR, giving one entry per CDR3 protein. The sample has 390,000 or so distinct CDR3 sequences, about 15% seen once. Each 10 ml fresh peripheral blood draw supplied the PBMCs. V is TRBV20-1 and J is TRBJ2-3; weak D call: TRBD1 (6 bases). The sequenced material came from blood. The receptor was isolated from a man aged 18-30 years with Graves' ophthalmopathy. CDR3 nucleotide sequence: TGCAGTGCTAGGGGGGCGGTGAGCACAGATACGCAGTATTTT. This codes for CSARGAVSTDTQYF.